The sequence of this T cell receptor beta chain was determined in a study of T cell repertoires in cytomegalovirus infection. About the research overall: Based on public TCR beta signatures, there were indications of CMV infection and of a matching HLA type. Study-wide findings and caveats: Individuals carrying CMV plus the relevant HLA were identified by cumulative frequency of public TCR beta families. In two of eight donors, the top clonotype was HLA-C-restricted CMV-specific.

Trimming removed 5 bases from V and 5 bases from J, with 6 bases in between. The CDR3 has 11 amino acids. The germline V gene encodes CDR1 SGHAT and CDR2 FQNNGV. This clonotype occurred many times. Its antigen is undetermined. TCRdb reanalysed the reads using MiXCR and keeps one entry per CDR3 protein. This sample has around 140,000 distinct CDR3 sequences; about 6% occur once, and the top ten carry 18%. Material for sequencing was PBMCs. The chain combines TRBV11-2 with TRBJ2-5; D is unresolved. This TCR was sampled from a human donor in good health (CMV status not recorded). Some clones in this sample may be carry-over from other donors' samples. CDR3 loop: CASSHTETQYF. CDR3 sequence (DNA): TGTGCCAGCAGCCACACGGAGACCCAGTACTTC.